A selection of T cell receptor beta chains follows, all from one sample in a study of shared clonotypes between healthy human individuals. Libraries were prepared by immunoSEQ multiplex PCR; TCRdb keeps only in-frame clonotypes and omits some of them. Of about 2.1 million clones listed, around 95% were seen once; the top ten hold about 1.6%. Material: naive CD8+ T cells from PBMCs. The receptors originated from a man aged 18 to 30 in good health. Some clones in this sample may be carry-over from other donors' samples. Both conserved end residues are part of each CDR3. The D gene is left open where the match is weak. The listing skips clone size in some rows; elsewhere it reads once, few, many or a size class.

D: NA; J: TRBJ1-2; V: TRBV4-1; size: few; DNA: TGCGCCAGCAGCCCGTTGATGACGGCCGGCGACACCTTC; CDR3: CASSPLMTAGDTF
D: TRBD1; J: TRBJ2-1; V: TRBV27; size: NA; DNA: TGTGCCAGCAGTTTTGGACAGGCAAATGAGCAGTTCTTC; CDR3: CASSFGQANEQFF
D: NA; J: TRBJ1-5; V: TRBV27; size: NA; DNA: TGTGCCAGCAGTTTCGTGGGACCTGCTCAGCCCCAGCATTTT; CDR3: CASSFVGPAQPQHF
D: NA; J: TRBJ2-3; V: TRBV10-3; size: once; DNA: TGTGCCATCCGTGTTAGGGACACAGATACGCAGTATTTT; CDR3: CAIRVRDTDTQYF
D: NA; J: TRBJ2-7; V: TRBV27; size: NA; DNA: TGTGCCAGCGGAGGCCGCGGGGCCACCTACGAGCAGTACTTC; CDR3: CASGGRGATYEQYF
D: NA; J: TRBJ2-7; V: TRBV13; size: NA; DNA: TGTGCCAGCAGCTTAGAAGGCTCCTACGAGCAGTACTTC; CDR3: CASSLEGSYEQYF
D: TRBD1; J: TRBJ2-7; V: TRBV28; size: NA; DNA: TGTGCCAGCAGATCGACAGGGTCCCACGAGCAGTACTTC; CDR3: CASRSTGSHEQYF
D: NA; J: TRBJ2-7; V: TRBV27; size: once; DNA: TGTGCCAGCAGTCTCGGACCGGGACATCCCCGCGACCACGAGCAGTACTTC; CDR3: CASSLGPGHPRDHEQYF
D: NA; J: TRBJ2-1; V: TRBV29-1; size: NA; DNA: TGCAGCGCTGCGGGACCCAAAACCGAGCAGTTCTTC; CDR3: CSAAGPKTEQFF
D: TRBD2; J: TRBJ2-1; V: TRBV9; size: NA; DNA: TGTGCCAGCAGCGTAGTGGGACTAGCGGGGGCTTCCTACAATGAGCAGTTCTTC; CDR3: CASSVVGLAGASYNEQFF
D: NA; J: TRBJ2-7; V: TRBV30; size: NA; DNA: TGTGCCTGGAGTGGGGGGTACGAGCAGTACTTC; CDR3: CAWSGGYEQYF
D: TRBD2; J: TRBJ2-2; V: TRBV9; size: once; DNA: TGTGCCAGCAGCCCCGGGACTAGCTCGAACACCGGGGAGCTGTTTTTT; CDR3: CASSPGTSSNTGELFF
D: TRBD2; J: TRBJ2-1; V: TRBV9; size: NA; DNA: TGTGCCAGCAGCGGCCCTAGCGGGAGCTCCTACAATGAGCAGTTCTTC; CDR3: CASSGPSGSSYNEQFF
D: NA; J: TRBJ1-2; V: TRBV28; size: NA; DNA: TGTGCCAGCAGTTTCGATAACAGCATCTATGGCTACACCTTC; CDR3: CASSFDNSIYGYTF
D: NA; J: TRBJ2-1; V: TRBV19; size: NA; DNA: TGTGCCAGTAGTCCCCGGGCCGGGGATGAGCAGTTCTTC; CDR3: CASSPRAGDEQFF
D: NA; J: TRBJ1-1; V: TRBV27; size: NA; DNA: TGTGCCAGCAGTTATTTGGGGGGGAACACTGAAGCTTTCTTT; CDR3: CASSYLGGNTEAFF
D: NA; J: TRBJ1-2; V: TRBV7-9; size: NA; DNA: TGTGCCAGCAGCCAACCGGGGCCTAGCTATGGCTACACCTTC; CDR3: CASSQPGPSYGYTF
D: NA; J: TRBJ1-2; V: TRBV5-1; size: once; DNA: TGCGCCTCCCAAGGGGAGAACTACTATGGCTACACCTTC; CDR3: CASQGENYYGYTF
D: NA; J: TRBJ2-3; V: TRBV9; size: NA; DNA: TGTGCCAGCAGCGTAGGGGGCACCACAGATACGCAGTATTTT; CDR3: CASSVGGTTDTQYF
D: TRBD2; J: TRBJ2-5; V: TRBV5-4; size: NA; DNA: TGTGCCAGCAGCCATCAGCGGGATGGGGAGACCCAGTACTTC; CDR3: CASSHQRDGETQYF
D: NA; J: TRBJ2-2; V: TRBV4-2; size: NA; DNA: TGTGCCAGCAGCCAAGACCCCGGGGGTACCGGGGAGCTGTTTTTT; CDR3: CASSQDPGGTGELFF
D: NA; J: TRBJ2-7; V: TRBV5-4; size: NA; DNA: TGTGCCAGCAGCACTACAGGGTTCTACGAGCAGTACTTC; CDR3: CASSTTGFYEQYF
D: NA; J: TRBJ2-1; V: TRBV29-1; size: NA; DNA: TGCAGCGACGACCGACAGTTCTTC; CDR3: CSDDRQFF
D: NA; J: TRBJ2-4; V: TRBV7-9; size: NA; DNA: TGTGCCAGCAGCGGAGGAGGGCAGCGGCGGAAAAACATTCAGTACTTC; CDR3: CASSGGGQRRKNIQYF
D: TRBD1; J: TRBJ1-2; V: TRBV7-9; size: NA; DNA: TGTGCCAGCAGCTATTTGGACAGGGGAAATGGCTACACCTTC; CDR3: CASSYLDRGNGYTF
D: NA; J: TRBJ2-1; V: TRBV7-3; size: NA; DNA: TGTGCCAGCAGCTTTCTTCCCGGGGGTGAGCAGTTCTTC; CDR3: CASSFLPGGEQFF